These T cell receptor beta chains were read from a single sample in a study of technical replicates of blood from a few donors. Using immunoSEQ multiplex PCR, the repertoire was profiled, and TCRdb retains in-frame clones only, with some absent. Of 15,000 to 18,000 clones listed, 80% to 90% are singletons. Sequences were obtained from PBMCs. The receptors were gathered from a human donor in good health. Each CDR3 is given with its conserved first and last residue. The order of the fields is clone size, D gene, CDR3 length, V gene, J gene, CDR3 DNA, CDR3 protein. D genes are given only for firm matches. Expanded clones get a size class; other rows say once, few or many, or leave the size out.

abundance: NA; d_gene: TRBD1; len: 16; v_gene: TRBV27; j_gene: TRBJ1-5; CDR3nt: TGTGCCAGCAGAATGACAGGGGGCTTCCCCTGGGAGCCCCAGCATTTT; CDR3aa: CASRMTGGFPWEPQHF
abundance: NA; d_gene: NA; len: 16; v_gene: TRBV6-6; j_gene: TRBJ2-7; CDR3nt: TGTGCCAGCAGTTCCCATGGTGGTAGCGGAGCCTACGAGCAGTACTTC; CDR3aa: CASSSHGGSGAYEQYF
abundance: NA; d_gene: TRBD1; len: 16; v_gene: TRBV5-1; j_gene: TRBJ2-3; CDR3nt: TGCGCCAGCAGCTACAGGGGGCGGAACCCCACAGATACGCAGTATTTT; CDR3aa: CASSYRGRNPTDTQYF
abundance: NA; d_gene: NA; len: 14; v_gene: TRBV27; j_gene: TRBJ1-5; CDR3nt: TGTGCCAGCAGTTTGCAGGGCGTTAATCAGCCCCAGCATTTT; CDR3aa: CASSLQGVNQPQHF
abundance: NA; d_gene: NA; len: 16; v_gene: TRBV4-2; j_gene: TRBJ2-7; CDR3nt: TGTGCCAGCAGCCAAGAATCTGGACGGGGCTCCTACGAGCAGTACTTC; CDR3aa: CASSQESGRGSYEQYF
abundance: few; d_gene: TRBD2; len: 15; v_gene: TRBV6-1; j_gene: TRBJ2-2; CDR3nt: TGTGCCAGCAGTGAACTAGCGGGAGACACCGGGGAGCTGTTTTTT; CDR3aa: CASSELAGDTGELFF
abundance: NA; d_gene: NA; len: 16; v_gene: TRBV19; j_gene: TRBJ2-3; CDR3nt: TGTGCCAGTAGTTCTAAGGGGCCCCCGACCACAGATACGCAGTATTTT; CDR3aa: CASSSKGPPTTDTQYF
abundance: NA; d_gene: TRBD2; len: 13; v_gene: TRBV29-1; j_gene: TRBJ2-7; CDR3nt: TGCAGCGTCCTGGCGGGAGGTTCCTACGAGCAGTACTTC; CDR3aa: CSVLAGGSYEQYF
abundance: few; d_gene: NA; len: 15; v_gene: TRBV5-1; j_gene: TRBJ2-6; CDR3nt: TGCGCCAGCAGCAACGGGGACTCTGGGGCCAACGTCCTGACTTTC; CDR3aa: CASSNGDSGANVLTF
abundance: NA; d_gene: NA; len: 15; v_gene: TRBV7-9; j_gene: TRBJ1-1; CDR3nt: TGTGCCAGCAGCCGTGGCGGAGTGATGAACACTGAAGCTTTCTTT; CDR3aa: CASSRGGVMNTEAFF
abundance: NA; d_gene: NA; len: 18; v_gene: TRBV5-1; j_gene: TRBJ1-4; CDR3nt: TGCGCCAGCAGCCCCTCTCCCTCGACAGTTGCAACTAATGAAAAACTGTTTTTT; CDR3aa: CASSPSPSTVATNEKLFF
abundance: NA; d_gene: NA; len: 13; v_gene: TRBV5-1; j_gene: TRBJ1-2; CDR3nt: TGCGCCAGCAGCTTGAGGGCAGAGGGTGGCTACACCTTC; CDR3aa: CASSLRAEGGYTF
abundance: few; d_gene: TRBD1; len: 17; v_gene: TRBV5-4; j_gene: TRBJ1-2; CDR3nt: TGTGCCAGCAGCTCCCAATCACTCCGACAGGGACCTCGAGGCTACACCTTC; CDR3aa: CASSSQSLRQGPRGYTF
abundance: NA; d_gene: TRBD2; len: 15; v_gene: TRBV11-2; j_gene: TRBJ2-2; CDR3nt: TGTGCCAGCAGCTTACTAGCGGGAGGCACCGGGGAGCTGTTTTTT; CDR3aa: CASSLLAGGTGELFF
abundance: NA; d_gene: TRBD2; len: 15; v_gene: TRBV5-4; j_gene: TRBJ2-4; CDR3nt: TGTGCCAGCAGCGGGAGGGGCGAAGCCAAAAACATTCAGTACTTC; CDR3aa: CASSGRGEAKNIQYF
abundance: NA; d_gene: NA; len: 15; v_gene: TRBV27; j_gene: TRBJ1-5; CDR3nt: TGTGCCAGCAGTTTTTCGGAAAAACTAAATCAGCCCCAGCATTTT; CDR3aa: CASSFSEKLNQPQHF
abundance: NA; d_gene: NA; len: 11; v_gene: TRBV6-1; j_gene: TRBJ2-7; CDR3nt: TGTAACGCGGGGACAGCCTACGAGCAGTACTTC; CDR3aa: CNAGTAYEQYF
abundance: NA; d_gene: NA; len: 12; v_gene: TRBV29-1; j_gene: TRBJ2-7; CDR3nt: TGCAGCGTTGGAGGGGGGGCCTACGAGCAGTACTTC; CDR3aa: CSVGGGAYEQYF
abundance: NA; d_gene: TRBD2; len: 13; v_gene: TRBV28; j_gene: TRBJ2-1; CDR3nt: TGTGCCAGCCTCGCTAGCGGGAGGAGGGAGCAGTTCTTC; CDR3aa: CASLASGRREQFF
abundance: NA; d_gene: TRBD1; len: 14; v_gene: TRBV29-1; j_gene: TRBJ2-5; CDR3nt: TGCAGCGTTGAAGTGTGGGACAGGGGGGAGACCCAGTACTTC; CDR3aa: CSVEVWDRGETQYF
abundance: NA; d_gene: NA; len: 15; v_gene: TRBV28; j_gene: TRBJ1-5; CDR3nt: TGTGCCAGCAATGGCCAAGACTATAGCAATCAGCCCCAGCATTTT; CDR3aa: CASNGQDYSNQPQHF
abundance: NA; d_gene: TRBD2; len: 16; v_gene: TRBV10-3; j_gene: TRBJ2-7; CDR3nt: TGTGCCATCAGTGAGCCAAGAGCGGGAGGGTGGGGGGAGCAGTACTTC; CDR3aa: CAISEPRAGGWGEQYF
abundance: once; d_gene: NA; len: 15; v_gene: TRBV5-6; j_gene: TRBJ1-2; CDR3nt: TGTGCCAGCAGCTGGGGGCCTGAAGGTAACTATGGCTACACCTTC; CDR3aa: CASSWGPEGNYGYTF
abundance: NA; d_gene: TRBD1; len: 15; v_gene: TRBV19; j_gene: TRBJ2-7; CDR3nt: TGTGCCAGTAGTATTGGGGACAGGGTAGCGTCCGAGCAGTACTTC; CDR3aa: CASSIGDRVASEQYF
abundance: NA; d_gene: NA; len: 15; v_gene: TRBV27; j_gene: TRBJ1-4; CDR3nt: TGTGCCAGCAGTAACCGTAGAGGTGGGAGGGAAAAACTGTTTTTT; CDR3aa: CASSNRRGGREKLFF
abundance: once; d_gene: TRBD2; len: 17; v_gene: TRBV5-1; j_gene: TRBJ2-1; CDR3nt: TGCGCCAGCAGCTTGGATCCTAGCGGGAGCTCCTACAATGAGCAGTTCTTC; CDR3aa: CASSLDPSGSSYNEQFF
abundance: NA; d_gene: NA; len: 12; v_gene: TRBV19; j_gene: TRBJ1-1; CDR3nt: TGTGCCAGTAGTCCGGGTGACGGAGAAGCTTTCTTT; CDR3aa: CASSPGDGEAFF
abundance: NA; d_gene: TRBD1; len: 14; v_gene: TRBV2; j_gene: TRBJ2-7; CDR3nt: TGTGCCAGCAGGGTACAGGGGAATACCTACGAGCAGTACTTC; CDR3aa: CASRVQGNTYEQYF
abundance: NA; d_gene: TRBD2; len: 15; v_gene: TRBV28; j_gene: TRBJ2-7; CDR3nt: TGTGCCAGCAGTCCCTGGGCAGCTAGCGGGGTGGCGCAGTACTTC; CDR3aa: CASSPWAASGVAQYF
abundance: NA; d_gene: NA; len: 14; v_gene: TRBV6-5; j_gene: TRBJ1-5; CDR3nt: TGTGCCAGCAGGCGGGCAAATAGCAATCAGCCCCAGCATTTT; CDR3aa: CASRRANSNQPQHF
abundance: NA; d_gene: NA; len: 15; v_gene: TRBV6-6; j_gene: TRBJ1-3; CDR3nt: TGTGCCAGCAGCCAAACAGGGATCTCTGGAAACACCATATATTTT; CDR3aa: CASSQTGISGNTIYF
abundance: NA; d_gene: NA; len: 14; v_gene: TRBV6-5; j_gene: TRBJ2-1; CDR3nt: TGTGCCAGCAGTTACCTAGCACCCTACAATGAGCAGTTCTTC; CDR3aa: CASSYLAPYNEQFF
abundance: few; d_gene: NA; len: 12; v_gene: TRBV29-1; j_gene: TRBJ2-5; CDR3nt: TGCAGCGTGCGGGCCTACCAAGAGACCCAGTACTTC; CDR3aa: CSVRAYQETQYF
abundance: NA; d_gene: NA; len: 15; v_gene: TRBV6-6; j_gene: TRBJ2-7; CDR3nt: TGTGCCAGCAGTAAGACCGGGACTCACCCTTACGAGCAGTACTTC; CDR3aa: CASSKTGTHPYEQYF
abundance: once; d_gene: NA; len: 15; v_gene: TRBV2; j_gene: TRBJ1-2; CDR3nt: TGTGCCAGCAGCCGGGAGGGGTTGAGGCTCTATGGCTACACCTTC; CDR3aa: CASSREGLRLYGYTF
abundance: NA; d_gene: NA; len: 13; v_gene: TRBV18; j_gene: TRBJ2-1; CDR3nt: TGTGCCAGCTCACCCGGAGATTACAATGAGCAGTTCTTC; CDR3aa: CASSPGDYNEQFF
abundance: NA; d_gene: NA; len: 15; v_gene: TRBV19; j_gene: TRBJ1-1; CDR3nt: TGTGCCAGTAGTAGACCGTGGGTGGGGGACTCTGAAGCTTTCTTT; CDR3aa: CASSRPWVGDSEAFF
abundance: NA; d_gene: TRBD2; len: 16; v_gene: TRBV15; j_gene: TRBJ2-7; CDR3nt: TGTGCCACCAGCCAGGGACTAGCGAGCGGGGTTTACGAGCAGTACTTC; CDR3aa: CATSQGLASGVYEQYF
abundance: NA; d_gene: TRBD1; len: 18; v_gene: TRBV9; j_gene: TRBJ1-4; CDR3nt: TGTGCCAGCAGCGACCGCCCGGACAGGGATGCAACTAATGAAAAACTGTTTTTT; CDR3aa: CASSDRPDRDATNEKLFF
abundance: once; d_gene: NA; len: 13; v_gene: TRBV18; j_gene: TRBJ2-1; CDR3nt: TGTGCCAGCTCATCAACCGGGGACAATGAGCAGTTCTTC; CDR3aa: CASSSTGDNEQFF
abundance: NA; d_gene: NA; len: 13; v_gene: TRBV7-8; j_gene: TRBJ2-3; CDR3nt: TGTGCCAGCAGCTGGCGGTCGACAGATACGCAGTATTTT; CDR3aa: CASSWRSTDTQYF
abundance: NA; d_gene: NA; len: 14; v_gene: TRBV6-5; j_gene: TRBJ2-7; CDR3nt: TGTGCCGCCAAAGAGAAGCGGTATACCTACGAGCAGTACTTC; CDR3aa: CAAKEKRYTYEQYF
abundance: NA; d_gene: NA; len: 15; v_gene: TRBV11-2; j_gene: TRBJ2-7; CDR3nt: TGTGCCAGCAGCCAGACTCGTGATGGGTCCTACGAGCAGTACTTC; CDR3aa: CASSQTRDGSYEQYF
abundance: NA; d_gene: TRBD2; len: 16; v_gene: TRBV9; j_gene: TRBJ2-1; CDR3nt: TGTGCCAGCAGCACCGGACTAGCGGGGGACTGGGGGGAGCAGTTCTTC; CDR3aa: CASSTGLAGDWGEQFF
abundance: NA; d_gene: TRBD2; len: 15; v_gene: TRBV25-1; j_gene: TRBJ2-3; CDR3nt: TGTGCCAGCAGTGGGTCGGCGGGAGCTTCAGATACGCAGTATTTT; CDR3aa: CASSGSAGASDTQYF
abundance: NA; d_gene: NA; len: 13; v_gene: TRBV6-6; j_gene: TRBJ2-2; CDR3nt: TGTGCCAGCAGCAGCGGGCCTACCGGGGAGCTGTTTTTT; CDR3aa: CASSSGPTGELFF
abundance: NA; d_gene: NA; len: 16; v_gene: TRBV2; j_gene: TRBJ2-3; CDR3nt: TGTGCCAGCAGACGACTTAGCGGTACTAGCACAGATACGCAGTATTTT; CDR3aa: CASRRLSGTSTDTQYF
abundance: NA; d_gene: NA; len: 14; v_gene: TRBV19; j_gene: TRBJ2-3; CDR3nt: TGTGCCAGTAAAGACACCGCCAGCACAGATACGCAGTATTTT; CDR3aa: CASKDTASTDTQYF
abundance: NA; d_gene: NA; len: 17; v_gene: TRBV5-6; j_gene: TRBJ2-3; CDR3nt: TGTGCCAGCAGCGCCCTGACAGATAATTTATCCACAGATACGCAGTATTTT; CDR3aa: CASSALTDNLSTDTQYF
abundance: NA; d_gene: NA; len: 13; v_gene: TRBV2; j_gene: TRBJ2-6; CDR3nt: TGTGCCAGCAGCACTTCTGGGGCCAACGTCCTGACTTTC; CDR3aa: CASSTSGANVLTF
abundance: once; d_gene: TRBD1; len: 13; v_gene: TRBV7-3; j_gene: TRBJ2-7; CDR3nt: TGTGCCAGCAGCCGGGACAGCTCCTACGAGCAGTACTTC; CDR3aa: CASSRDSSYEQYF
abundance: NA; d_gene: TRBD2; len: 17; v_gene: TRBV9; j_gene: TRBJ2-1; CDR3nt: TGTGCCAGCAGCGTAGGGGGCGGGAGGGGCTCCTACAATGAGCAGTTCTTC; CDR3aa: CASSVGGGRGSYNEQFF
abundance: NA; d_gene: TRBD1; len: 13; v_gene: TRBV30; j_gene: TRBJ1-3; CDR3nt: TGTGCCTGGAGCCCCGGACAGGGAGACACCATATATTTT; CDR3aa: CAWSPGQGDTIYF
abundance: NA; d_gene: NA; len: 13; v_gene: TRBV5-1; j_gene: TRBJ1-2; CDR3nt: TGCGCCAGCAGCATCGAGGGGGTCGGGGGCTACACCTTC; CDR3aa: CASSIEGVGGYTF
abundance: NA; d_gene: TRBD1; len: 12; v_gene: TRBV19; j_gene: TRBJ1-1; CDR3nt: TGTGCCAGTAGTAGCTGGGACAGGGAAGCTTTCTTT; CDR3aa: CASSSWDREAFF